This TCR beta chain was found in a study of tumor-infiltrating lymphocytes in primary liver carcinoma. Findings and limits, study-wide: Tumors significantly exceeded blood in top-250-clone fraction (p = 0.039). Tumor region pairs overlapped more than did tumor-adjacent and tumor-blood pairs.

Synthesis of TCR beta cDNA was carried out from 500 ng total RNA with a constant-region primer. The TCR beta library was amplified through three nested multiplex PCR rounds in a modified ARM-PCR procedure. For approximately 9 cycles apiece, the opening two PCR rounds ran with TRBV1-TRBV30 forward primers and a C-beta reverse primer. TCRdb passed the multiplex PCR reads through MiXCR, listing each CDR3 protein once. The sample records 330,000 or so distinct CDR3 sequences, around three fifths being singletons. Deletions cut 8 bases from V and 0 bases from J, with 16 bases between. The CDR3 totals 16 residues. Germline CDR1 MNHNS, CDR2 SASEGT. This clonotype was seen ten or more times. Antigen: not known. The study extracted blood RNA from unsorted whole blood and also extracted germline DNA. Collection of approximately 4.3 milliliters of peripheral blood took place before surgery.

Input material: peripheral blood. The chain couples TRBV6-1 to TRBJ1-4; D perhaps matches TRBD1 (5 bases). The sequence derives from a man aged 35-49 years with primary liver carcinoma and hepatitis B virus infection. The CDR3 here is CASQGGGLTTNEKLFF. The CDR3 DNA reads TGTGCCAGCCAGGGCGGCGGCCTAACAACTAATGAAAAACTGTTTTTT.